This T cell receptor beta chain derives from a study of blood T cell repertoires in COVID-19. Study details: The United States, Italy and Spain supplied acute and convalescent COVID-19 samples. PBMCs, B-cell-depleted T cells, or T cells provided the cDNA or gDNA that made up the material.

Germline CDR1 LGHNT, CDR2 FRNRAP. This CDR3 comprises 13 residues. V lost 4 bases and J 9 bases, leaving 16 bases between the germline ends. Per the original methods: Reference gene primer amplification yielded estimated nucleated cell counts. TCRdb's copy holds only in-frame clones and misses some; the assay was immunoSEQ multiplex PCR. That table furnishes V, J and clone size, whereas the DNA furnished D and trimming. The table shows about 210,000 clones, with approximately 87% occurring only once. This chain connects TRBV12-5 to TRBJ2-7; perhaps TRBD2 as D (5 bases). The clonotype was recovered from a woman between 65 and 79 years old with acute or convalescent COVID-19. Sample: peripheral blood. CDR3: CASGSSGGSWQYF. The CDR3 bases are TGTGCTAGTGGTTCCAGTGGAGGTTCCTGGCAGTACTTC.